A selection of T cell receptor beta chains follows, all from one sample in a study of T-cell memory formation after mild COVID-19. A single record per CDR3 protein comes from TCRdb applying MiXCR to the 5' RACE reads. This table holds fewer than 200,000 distinct CDR3 sequences, about a fifth found once. Sequencing input: PBMCs or a T cell subset sorted from them (not recorded which). The receptors originated from an adult woman who had mild COVID-19 (a few samples of this study predate the infection). Cell type and time point are not known. CDR3s include the opening cysteine and the closing phenylalanine or tryptophan. D genes are given only for firm matches. Some rows mark clone size as missing; the rest say once, few, many or name a class of expanded clone.

>TRBJ2-1|few|NA|TRBV29-1
TGCAGCGTTCCCGCGGAGGCCTCCTACAATGAGCAGTTCTTC
CSVPAEASYNEQFF
>TRBJ2-5|NA|NA|TRBV29-1
TGCAGCGTTGAAGTGGGGCCTTCAGAGTACTTC
CSVEVGPSEYF
>TRBJ1-1|NA|NA|TRBV21-1
TGTGCCAGCAGCAAAAGTCGGGACAGGGGGCTCACTGAAGCTTTCTTT
CASSKSRDRGLTEAFF
>TRBJ1-6|few|NA|TRBV19
TGTGCCAGTAGTATAGTAGGGGGTTCACCCCTCCACTTT
CASSIVGGSPLHF
>TRBJ2-5|NA|NA|TRBV9
TGTGCCAGCAGCGTAGGTACTAGTAGTCAAGAGACCCAGTACTTC
CASSVGTSSQETQYF
>TRBJ1-1|few|TRBD1|TRBV5-6
TGTGCCAGCCGACAGGGGGAGAACACTGAAGCTTTCTTT
CASRQGENTEAFF
>TRBJ2-2|NA|NA|TRBV29-1
TGCAGCGTTGACGGAGGTCCAAACACCGGGGAGCTGTTTTTT
CSVDGGPNTGELFF
>TRBJ2-7|few|TRBD2|TRBV24-1
TGTGCCACCAGTGACTCCGCGGCTAGCGGAGTTTCCTACGAGCAGTACTTC
CATSDSAASGVSYEQYF
>TRBJ2-6|NA|NA|TRBV10-3
TGTGCCATCAGTGAATCTCTCGTAGCTGGTTCTGGGGCCAACGTCCTGACTTTC
CAISESLVAGSGANVLTF
>TRBJ1-5|NA|NA|TRBV12-3/TRBV12-4
TGTGCCAGCTCCCTGAGTAGAGGGGGGGCTAAGGATCAGCCCCAGCATTTT
CASSLSRGGAKDQPQHF
>TRBJ2-3|few|NA|TRBV4-1
TGCGCCAGCAGCCTCCCCCTGGGGGACACAGATACGCAGTATTTT
CASSLPLGDTDTQYF
>TRBJ2-5|NA|NA|TRBV6-2/TRBV6-3
TGTGCCAGCAGTTCACCAGTGTACCAAGAGACCCAGTACTTC
CASSSPVYQETQYF
>TRBJ2-7|NA|NA|TRBV5-1
TGCGCCAGCAGCTTTGGCACCTTCTACGAGCAGTACTTC
CASSFGTFYEQYF
>TRBJ2-3|NA|NA|TRBV6-2/TRBV6-3
TGTGCCAGCAGTCCCCAGCGGAGAACTAGCACAGATACGCAGTATTTT
CASSPQRRTSTDTQYF
>TRBJ1-1|NA|TRBD1|TRBV29-1
TGCAGTACCGGGACAGGGGTAGCTTTCTTT
CSTGTGVAFF
>TRBJ2-1|NA|NA|TRBV4-2
TGTGCCAGCAGCCAAGAAGGGAGTCTAGCCGCTTACAATGAGCAGTTCTTC
CASSQEGSLAAYNEQFF
>TRBJ2-2|many|TRBD2|TRBV7-9
TGTGCCAGCAGCTCTAAAAGACTAGCGGGAGGGCCCACCGGGGAGCTGTTTTTT
CASSSKRLAGGPTGELFF
>TRBJ2-1|NA|TRBD2|TRBV29-1
TGCAGCGTTGATACTAGCGGGAGTAATGAGCAGTTCTTC
CSVDTSGSNEQFF
>TRBJ2-7|many|NA|TRBV3-1
TGTGCCAGCAGCCAGGGACATAGCTTCTACGAGCAGTACTTC
CASSQGHSFYEQYF
>TRBJ1-1|NA|NA|TRBV5-1
TGCGCCAGCAGCACTGATTGGAGGGTAAGCACTGAAGCTTTCTTT
CASSTDWRVSTEAFF
>TRBJ2-7|few|TRBD1|TRBV7-8
TGTGCCAGCAGCTTAGCACCCGGGACAGGGGTCGAGCAGTACTTC
CASSLAPGTGVEQYF
>TRBJ2-3|NA|NA|TRBV7-6
TGTGCCAGCAGCACCTTAGCGGACACAGATACGCAGTATTTT
CASSTLADTDTQYF
>TRBJ2-1|NA|NA|TRBV7-9
TGTGCCAGCAGCTTAGAAACAGGGAGGTTCAATGAGCAGTTCTTC
CASSLETGRFNEQFF
>TRBJ2-7|NA|NA|TRBV7-9
TGTGCCAGCAGCTCCCCGGACCAAGGCTACGAGCAGTACTTC
CASSSPDQGYEQYF